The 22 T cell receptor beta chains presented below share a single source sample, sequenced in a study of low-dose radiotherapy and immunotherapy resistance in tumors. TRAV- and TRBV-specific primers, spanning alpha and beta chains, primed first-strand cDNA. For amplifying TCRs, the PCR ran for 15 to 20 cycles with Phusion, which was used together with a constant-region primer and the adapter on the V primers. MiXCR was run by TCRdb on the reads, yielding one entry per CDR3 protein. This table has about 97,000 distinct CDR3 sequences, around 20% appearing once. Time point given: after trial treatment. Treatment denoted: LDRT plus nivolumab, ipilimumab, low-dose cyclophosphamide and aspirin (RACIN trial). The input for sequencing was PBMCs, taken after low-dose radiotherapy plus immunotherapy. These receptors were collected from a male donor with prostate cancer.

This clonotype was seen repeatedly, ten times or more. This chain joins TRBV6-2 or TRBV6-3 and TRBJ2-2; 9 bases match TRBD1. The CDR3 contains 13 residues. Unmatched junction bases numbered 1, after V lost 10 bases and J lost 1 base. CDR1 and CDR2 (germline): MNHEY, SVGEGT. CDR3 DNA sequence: TGTGCCAACAGGGGGCTGAACACCGGGGAGCTGTTTTTT. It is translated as CANRGLNTGELFF.

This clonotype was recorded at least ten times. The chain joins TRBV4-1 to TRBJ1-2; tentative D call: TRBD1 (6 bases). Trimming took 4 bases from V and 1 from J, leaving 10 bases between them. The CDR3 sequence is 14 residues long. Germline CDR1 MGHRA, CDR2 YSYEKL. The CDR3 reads CASSRDTDNYGYTF. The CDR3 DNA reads TGCGCCAGCAGCCGGGACACCGATAACTATGGCTACACCTTC.

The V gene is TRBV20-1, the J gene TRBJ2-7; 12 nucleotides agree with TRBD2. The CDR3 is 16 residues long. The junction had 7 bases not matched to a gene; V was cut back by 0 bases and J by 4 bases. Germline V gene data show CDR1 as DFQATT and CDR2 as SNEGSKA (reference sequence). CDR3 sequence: CSARDLRLAGDYEQYF. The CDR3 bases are TGCAGTGCTAGAGATTTAAGACTAGCGGGGGATTACGAGCAGTACTTC.

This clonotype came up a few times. The CDR3 sequence: CASTPRGPGTDTQYF. The CDR3 bases are TGTGCCAGCACCCCACGGGGCCCCGGCACAGATACGCAGTATTTT. This sequence joins TRBV11-2 and TRBJ2-3; the D gene could be TRBD1 or TRBD2 (5 bases each). Germline assignment: CDR1 SGHAT and CDR2 FQNNGV. The CDR3 has 15 amino acids. V was trimmed by 7 bases and J by 1 base, leaving 15 bases between them.

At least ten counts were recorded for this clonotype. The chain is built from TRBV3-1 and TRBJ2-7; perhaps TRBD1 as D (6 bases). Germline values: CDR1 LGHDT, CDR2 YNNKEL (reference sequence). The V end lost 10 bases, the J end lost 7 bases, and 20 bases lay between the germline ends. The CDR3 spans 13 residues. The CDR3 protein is CATRGRPTGEQYF. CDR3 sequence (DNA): TGTGCCACCAGGGGACGGCCAACGGGGGAGCAGTACTTC.

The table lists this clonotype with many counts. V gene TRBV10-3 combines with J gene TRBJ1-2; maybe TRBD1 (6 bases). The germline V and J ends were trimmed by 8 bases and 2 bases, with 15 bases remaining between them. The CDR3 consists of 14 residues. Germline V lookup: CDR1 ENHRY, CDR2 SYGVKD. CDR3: CAIGATGTNYGYTF. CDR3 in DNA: TGTGCCATCGGGGCGACAGGAACCAACTATGGCTACACCTTC.

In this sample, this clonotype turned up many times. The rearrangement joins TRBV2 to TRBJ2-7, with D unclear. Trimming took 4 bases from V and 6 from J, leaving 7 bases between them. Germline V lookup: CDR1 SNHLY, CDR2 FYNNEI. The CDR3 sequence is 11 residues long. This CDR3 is CASSGYGEQYF. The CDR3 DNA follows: TGTGCCAGCAGTGGCTACGGCGAGCAGTACTTC.

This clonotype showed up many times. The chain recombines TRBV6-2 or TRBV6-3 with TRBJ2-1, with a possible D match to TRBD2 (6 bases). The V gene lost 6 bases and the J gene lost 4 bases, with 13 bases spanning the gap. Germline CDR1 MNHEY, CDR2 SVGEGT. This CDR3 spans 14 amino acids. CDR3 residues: CASSRGTAYNEQFF. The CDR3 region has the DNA TGTGCCAGCAGCCGCGGGACCGCGTACAATGAGCAGTTCTTC.

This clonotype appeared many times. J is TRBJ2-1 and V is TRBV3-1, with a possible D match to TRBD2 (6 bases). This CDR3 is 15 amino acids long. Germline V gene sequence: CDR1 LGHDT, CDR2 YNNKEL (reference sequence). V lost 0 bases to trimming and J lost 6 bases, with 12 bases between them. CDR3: CASSQEWGLPNEQFF. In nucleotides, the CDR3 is TGTGCCAGCAGCCAAGAGTGGGGACTCCCCAATGAGCAGTTCTTC.

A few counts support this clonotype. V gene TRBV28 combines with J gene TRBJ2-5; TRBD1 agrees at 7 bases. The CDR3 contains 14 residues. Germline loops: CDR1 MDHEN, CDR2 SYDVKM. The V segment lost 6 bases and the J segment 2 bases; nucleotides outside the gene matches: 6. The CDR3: CASRSGQPQETQYF. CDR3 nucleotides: TGTGCCAGCAGATCGGGACAGCCTCAAGAGACCCAGTACTTC.

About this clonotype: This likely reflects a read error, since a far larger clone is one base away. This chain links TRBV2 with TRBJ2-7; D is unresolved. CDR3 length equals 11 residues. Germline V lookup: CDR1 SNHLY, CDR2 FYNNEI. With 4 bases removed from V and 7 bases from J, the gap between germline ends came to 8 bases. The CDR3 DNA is TGTGCCAGCAGTGTGGCGGATGAGCAGTACTTC. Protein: CASSVADEQYF.

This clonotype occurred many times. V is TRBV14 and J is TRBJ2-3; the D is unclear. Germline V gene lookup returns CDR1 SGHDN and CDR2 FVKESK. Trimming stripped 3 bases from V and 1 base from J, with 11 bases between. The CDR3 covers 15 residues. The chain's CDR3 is CASSQYLRRTDTQYF. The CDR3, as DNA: TGTGCCAGCAGCCAGTATCTACGCCGCACAGATACGCAGTATTTT.

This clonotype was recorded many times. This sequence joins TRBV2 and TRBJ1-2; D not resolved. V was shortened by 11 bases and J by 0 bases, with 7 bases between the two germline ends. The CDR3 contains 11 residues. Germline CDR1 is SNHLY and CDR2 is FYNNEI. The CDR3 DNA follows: TGTGCCGGGCAGGCTAACTATGGCTACACCTTC. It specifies CAGQANYGYTF.

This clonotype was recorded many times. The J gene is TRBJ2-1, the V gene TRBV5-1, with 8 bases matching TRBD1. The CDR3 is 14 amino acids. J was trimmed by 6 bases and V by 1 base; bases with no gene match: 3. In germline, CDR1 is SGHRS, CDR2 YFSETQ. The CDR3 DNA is TGCGCCAGCAGCTTGTCGACAGGGGTCAATGAGCAGTTCTTC. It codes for CASSLSTGVNEQFF. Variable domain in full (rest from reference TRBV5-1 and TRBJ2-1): KAGVTQTPRYLIKTRGQQVTLSCSPISGHRSVSWYQQTPGQGLQFLFEYFSETQRNKGNFPGRFSGRQFSNSRSEMNVSTLELGDSALYLCASSLSTGVNEQFFGPGTRLTVL.

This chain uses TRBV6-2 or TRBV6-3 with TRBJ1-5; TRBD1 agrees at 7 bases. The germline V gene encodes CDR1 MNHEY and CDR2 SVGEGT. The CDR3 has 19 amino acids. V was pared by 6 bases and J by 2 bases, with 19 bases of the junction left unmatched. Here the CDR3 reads CASSDGLRRGHRGNQPQHF. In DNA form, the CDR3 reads TGTGCCAGCAGCGATGGGTTAAGGAGGGGGCATCGTGGCAATCAGCCCCAGCATTTT.

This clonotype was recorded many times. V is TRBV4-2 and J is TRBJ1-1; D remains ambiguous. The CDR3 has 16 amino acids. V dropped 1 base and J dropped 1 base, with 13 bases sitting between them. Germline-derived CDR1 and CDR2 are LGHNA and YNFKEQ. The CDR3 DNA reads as TGTGCCAGCAGCCAAGGGGAGGGCAGTTCGAACACTGAAGCTTTCTTT. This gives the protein CASSQGEGSSNTEAFF.

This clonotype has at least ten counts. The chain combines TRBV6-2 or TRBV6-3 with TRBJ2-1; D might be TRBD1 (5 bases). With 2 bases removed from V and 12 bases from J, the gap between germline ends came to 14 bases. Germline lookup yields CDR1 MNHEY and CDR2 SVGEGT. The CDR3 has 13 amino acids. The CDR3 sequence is CASSYRPTGAQFF. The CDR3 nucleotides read TGTGCCAGCAGTTACCGACCGACTGGGGCGCAGTTCTTC.

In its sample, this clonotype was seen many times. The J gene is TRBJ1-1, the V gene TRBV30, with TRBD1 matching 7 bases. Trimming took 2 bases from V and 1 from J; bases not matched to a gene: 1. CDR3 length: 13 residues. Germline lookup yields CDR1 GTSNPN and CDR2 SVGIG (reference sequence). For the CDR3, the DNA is TGTGCCTGGAGTCCAGGGGGGAACACTGAAGCTTTCTTT. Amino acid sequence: CAWSPGGNTEAFF.

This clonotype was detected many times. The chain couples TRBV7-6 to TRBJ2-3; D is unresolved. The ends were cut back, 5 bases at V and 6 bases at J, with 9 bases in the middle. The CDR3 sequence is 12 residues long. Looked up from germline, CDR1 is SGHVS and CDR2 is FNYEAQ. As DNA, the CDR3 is TGTGCCAGCAGCCCCTTTTTGGATACGCAGTATTTT. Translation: CASSPFLDTQYF.

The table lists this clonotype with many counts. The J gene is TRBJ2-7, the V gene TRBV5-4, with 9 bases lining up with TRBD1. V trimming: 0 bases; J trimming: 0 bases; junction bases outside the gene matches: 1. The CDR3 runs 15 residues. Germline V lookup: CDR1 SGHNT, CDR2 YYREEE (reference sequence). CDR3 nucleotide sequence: TGTGCCAGCAGCTTGGGGACAGGGGACTCCTACGAGCAGTACTTC. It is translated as CASSLGTGDSYEQYF.

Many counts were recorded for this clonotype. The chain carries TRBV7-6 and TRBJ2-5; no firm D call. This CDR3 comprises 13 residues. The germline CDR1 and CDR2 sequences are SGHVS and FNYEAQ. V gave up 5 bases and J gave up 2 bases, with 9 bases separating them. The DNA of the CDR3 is TGTGCCAGCAGCCGAAGACCTCAAGAGACCCAGTACTTC. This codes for CASSRRPQETQYF.

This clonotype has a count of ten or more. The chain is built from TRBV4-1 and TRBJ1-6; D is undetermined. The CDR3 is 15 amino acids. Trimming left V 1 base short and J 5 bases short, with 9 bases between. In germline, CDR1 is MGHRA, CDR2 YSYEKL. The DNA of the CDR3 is TGCGCCAGCAGCCAAGGTAGTACAGATAATTCACCCCTCCACTTT. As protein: CASSQGSTDNSPLHF.